The 32 T cell receptor beta chains below all came from one sample that was sequenced in a study of T cell clonotyping in hematopoietic cell transplantation. Sequencing was performed with immunoSEQ multiplex PCR; in TCRdb, only in-frame clones are kept and a portion is missing. The sample yields over 45,000 clones, around 84% seen once. Time point in this sample: recipient sample about 28 days before transplant, after cytoreduction. The sample here was peripheral blood mononuclear cells, taken before stem cell transplant. The receptors derive from a man aged 60-69 years with biphenotypic leukemia. Some clones in this sample may be carry-over from other donors' samples.

The J gene is TRBJ2-1, the V gene TRBV28; the D gene could be TRBD1 or TRBD2 (5 bases each). The CDR3 is 16 residues long. Germline V gene data show CDR1 as MDHEN and CDR2 as SYDVKM. V was shortened by 5 bases and J by 8 bases, with 22 bases between the two germline ends. The DNA of the CDR3 is TGTGCCAGCAGTACGCCGGGACCGAGGACCCCCCATGAGCAGTTCTTC. The encoded protein is CASSTPGPRTPHEQFF.

This clone was observed a handful of times. The V gene is TRBV19, the J gene TRBJ1-5, with TRBD1 matching over 8 bases. In germline, CDR1 is LNHDA, CDR2 SQIVND (reference sequence). V dropped 8 bases and J dropped 5; count of bases not matched to a gene: 11. The CDR3 loop spans 15 amino acids. Here the CDR3 reads CASRDGQGVHQPQHF. The CDR3 DNA reads TGTGCCAGTCGGGACGGACAGGGTGTTCATCAGCCCCAGCATTTT.

The chain carries TRBV27 and TRBJ2-2; D is unresolved. This CDR3 has 11 amino acids. In germline, CDR1 is MNHEY, CDR2 SMNVEV (reference sequence). V was cut by 8 bases and J by 5 bases, with 6 bases left in between. DNA for the CDR3: TGTGCCAGCGGAGAGACCGGGGAGCTGTTTTTT. This sequence encodes CASGETGELFF.

The rearrangement joins TRBV28 to TRBJ2-2; the match to TRBD2 covers 12 bases. Unmatched junction bases numbered 9, after V lost 4 bases and J lost 3 bases. The CDR3 has 18 residues. Germline-derived CDR1 and CDR2 are MDHEN and SYDVKM. The CDR3 region has the DNA TGTGCCAGCAGTTCCCAGACTAGCGGGAGCCCTTACACCGGGGAGCTGTTTTTT. It encodes CASSSQTSGSPYTGELFF.

The chain uses TRBV30 and TRBJ2-7; either TRBD1 or TRBD2 may fit D (5 bases each). The germline CDR1 and CDR2 sequences are GTSNPN and SVGIG (reference sequence). The CDR3 totals 13 residues. V gave up 3 bases and J gave up 4 bases, with 13 bases separating them. CDR3 protein: CAWRGDVRYEQYF. In DNA form, the CDR3 reads TGTGCCTGGAGGGGGGACGTACGATACGAGCAGTACTTC. Based on the CDR3 plus reference TRBV30 and TRBJ2-7, the full variable domain is SQTIHQWPATLVQPVGSPLSLECTVEGTSNPNLYWYRQAAGRGLQLLFYSVGIGQISSEVPQNLSASRPQDRQFILSSKKLLLSDSGFYLCAWRGDVRYEQYFGPGTRLTVT.

V gene TRBV29-1 combines with J gene TRBJ2-7, with 7 bases lining up with TRBD1. This CDR3 is built from 11 residues. CDR1 is SQVTM and CDR2 is ANQGSEA in the germline V gene. Unmatched junction bases numbered 4, after V lost 8 bases and J lost 3 bases. The chain's CDR3 is CSRDSHYEQYF. As DNA, the CDR3 is TGCAGCCGGGACAGCCACTACGAGCAGTACTTC.

The V and J genes are TRBV14 and TRBJ1-3; D unresolved. Germline loops: CDR1 SGHDN, CDR2 FVKESK. V lost 0 bases to trimming and J lost 0 bases, with 3 bases between them. The CDR3 consists of 14 residues. CDR3: CASSQDLSGNTIYF. The CDR3 DNA reads as TGTGCCAGCAGCCAAGATCTCTCTGGAAACACCATATATTTT. The variable domain in full, completed from reference TRBV14 and TRBJ1-3, reads EAGVTQFPSHSVIEKGQTVTLRCDPISGHDNLYWYRRVMGKEIKFLLHFVKESKQDESGMPNNRFLAERTGGTYSTLKVQPAELEDSGVYFCASSQDLSGNTIYFGEGSWLTVV.

The chain carries TRBV7-8 and TRBJ1-2, with TRBD1 as a possible D gene (6 bases). Germline V gives CDR1 SGHVS, CDR2 FQNEAQ. This CDR3 comprises 14 residues. Trimming took off 8 bases at V and 2 bases at J, with 15 bases between the two ends. CDR3 residues: CASGGGHKNYGYTF. CDR3 sequence (DNA): TGTGCCAGCGGTGGGGGACATAAGAACTATGGCTACACCTTC.

This clone occurred a few times. The gene calls are TRBV30 and TRBJ2-3, with 10 positions matching TRBD2. This CDR3 has 14 amino acids. V shed 5 bases and J 1 base; nucleotides not matched to a gene: 3. Germline assignment: CDR1 GTSNPN and CDR2 SVGIG (reference sequence). The CDR3 loop reads CAWLAGEGTDTQYF. The DNA for the CDR3 is TGTGCCTGGCTAGCGGGAGAGGGCACAGATACGCAGTATTTT.

The V call is TRBV7-9, the J call TRBJ2-7; D remains unclear. Germline lookup yields CDR1 SEHNR and CDR2 FQNEAQ (reference sequence). This CDR3 contains 12 residues. V shed 4 bases and J shed 2 bases, with 6 bases lying between them. The CDR3 reads CASSSQTYEQYF. DNA of the CDR3: TGTGCCAGCAGCTCCCAGACCTACGAGCAGTACTTC.

The chain combines TRBV21-1 with TRBJ2-7. TRBV21-1 is a pseudogene segment. This CDR3 has 15 amino acids. In nucleotides, the CDR3 is TGTGCCAGCAGCAAAGCGCTTAACGTCCCCTACGAGCAGTACTTC. It translates to CASSKALNVPYEQYF.

Comment on this clone: Its ends do not fully match the called genes, so a read error is possible. This rearrangement joins TRBV19 to TRBJ2-7, with D perhaps being TRBD1 or TRBD2 (6 bases each). Germline CDR1 and CDR2: LNHDA and SQIVND (reference sequence). This CDR3 has 14 amino acids. The CDR3 loop reads CASSRGDLDYEQYF. Written as DNA, the CDR3 is TGTGCCAGCAGTAGGGGGGATTTAGACTACGAGCAGTACTTC.

The chain is built from TRBV14 and TRBJ2-7; 7 nucleotides align to TRBD2. V was clipped by 3 bases and J by 2 bases; unmatched bases: 7. This CDR3 contains 15 residues. Per the germline V gene, CDR1 is SGHDN and CDR2 is FVKESK. The CDR3 spells CASSQSSGPTYEQYF. CDR3 nucleotide sequence: TGTGCCAGCAGCCAGAGTAGCGGGCCAACCTACGAGCAGTACTTC.

This chain joins TRBV2 and TRBJ2-7, with 7 nucleotides matching TRBD2. Germline lookup yields CDR1 SNHLY and CDR2 FYNNEI. Losses at the gene ends were 4 bases for V and 11 bases for J; bases not matched to a gene: 5. This CDR3 has 11 amino acids. DNA for the CDR3: TGTGCCAGCAGTGTGGGGGGGTTAGAGTACTTC. Translated, it gives CASSVGGLEYF. Full variable domain (outside the CDR3, taken from reference TRBV2 and TRBJ2-7): EPEVTQTPSHQVTQMGQEVILRCVPISNHLYFYWYRQILGQKVEFLVSFYNNEISEKSEIFDDQFSVERPDGSNFTLKIRSTKLEDSAMYFCASSVGGLEYFGPGTRLTVT.

This chain connects TRBV5-1 to TRBJ2-7; 7 bases line up with TRBD1. CDR1 and CDR2 from the germline V gene are SGHRS and YFSETQ. After removal of 4 bases from V and 3 bases from J, the junction contained 7 bases not matched to a gene. The CDR3 has 14 amino acids. Here the CDR3 DNA reads TGCGCCAGCAGCCCGGGACAGAGAAACTACGAGCAGTACTTC. This gives the protein CASSPGQRNYEQYF.

The chain couples TRBV14 to TRBJ2-7; 11 bases line up with TRBD1. V dropped 4 bases and J dropped 3; count of bases not matched to a gene: 2. Germline CDR1 and CDR2: SGHDN and FVKESK. The CDR3 runs 14 residues. The CDR3 DNA is TGTGCCAGCAGCCTGGGACAGGGGGACTACGAGCAGTACTTC. It yields the protein CASSLGQGDYEQYF.

The V call is TRBV6-1, the J call TRBJ2-7; possibly TRBD1 for D (5 bases). Deletions cut 2 bases from V and 4 bases from J, with 27 bases between. The V gene's germline CDR1 is MNHNS and CDR2 SASEGT. CDR3 size: 19 residues. The CDR3 loop is CASSEFVAATAFLTYEQYF. The CDR3 DNA sequence: TGTGCCAGCAGTGAATTTGTAGCCGCGACAGCCTTCCTTACATACGAGCAGTACTTC.

The chain recombines TRBV9 with TRBJ2-3, with TRBD2 identical over 10 bases. The CDR3 covers 15 residues. Germline V gene sequence: CDR1 SGDLS, CDR2 YYNGEE. The junction had 2 bases not matched to a gene; V was cut back by 4 bases and J by 0 bases. The CDR3 DNA reads as TGTGCCAGCAGCAGCGGGAGGGCCAGCACAGATACGCAGTATTTT. As protein: CASSSGRASTDTQYF.

The chain uses TRBV6-1 and TRBJ1-5; D ambiguous. Germline CDR1 reads MNHNS; CDR2 reads SASEGT. The V end lost 2 bases, the J end lost 7 bases, and 6 bases lay between the germline ends. This CDR3 is 12 amino acids long. CDR3 nucleotide sequence: TGTGCCAGCAGTGAACGGCGACAGCCCCAGCATTTT. Its translation: CASSERRQPQHF.

V usage is TRBV15 and J usage is TRBJ1-4; TRBD1 matches 8 bases. The CDR3 has 17 residues. Unmatched junction bases numbered 10, after V lost 5 bases and J lost 2 bases. Looked up from germline, CDR1 is LNHNV and CDR2 is YYDKDF (reference sequence). The CDR3 DNA reads TGTGCCACCAGCGTTACGGACAGGGTAGACACTAATGAAAAACTGTTTTTT. Protein product: CATSVTDRVDTNEKLFF.

CDR3 DNA: TGTGCCAGCAGCGTAGACCCAATAGCGGGAGGTGGTGCAGATACGCAGTATTTT. Protein: CASSVDPIAGGGADTQYF. The chain carries TRBV9 and TRBJ2-3; TRBD2 matches 10 bases. Germline CDR1 SGDLS, CDR2 YYNGEE. The CDR3 contains 18 residues. V gave up 0 bases and J gave up 4 bases; unmatched junction bases: 11.

CDR3 DNA: TGCGCCAGCAGCTTGTCAGGCACGCTACAAGAGACCCAGTACTTC. Translation gives CASSLSGTLQETQYF. This chain uses TRBV5-1 with TRBJ2-5; D not resolved. The CDR3 totals 15 residues. The V gene lost 1 base and the J gene lost 2 bases, with 12 bases spanning the gap. Germline CDR1 is SGHRS and CDR2 is YFSETQ.

This clone appeared once. The rearrangement uses TRBV6-1 and TRBJ1-5; D is ambiguous. Looked up from germline, CDR1 is MNHNS and CDR2 is SASEGT. The CDR3 covers 14 residues. With 4 bases removed from V and 5 bases from J, the gap between germline ends came to 12 bases. CDR3 sequence (DNA): TGTGCCAGCAGTGCCGGATGGTTAGATCAGCCCCAGCATTTT. Its protein is CASSAGWLDQPQHF.

The chain combines TRBV14 with TRBJ1-2, with a tentative D call TRBD1 (5 bases). The CDR3 runs 15 residues. V was pared by 1 base and J by 1 base, with 10 bases between. Germline CDR1 and CDR2: SGHDN and FVKESK. CDR3 sequence reads: CASSQGRDGNYGYTF. CDR3 nucleotides: TGTGCCAGCAGCCAAGGACGGGACGGTAACTATGGCTACACCTTC.

V is TRBV9 and J is TRBJ2-2; D might be TRBD1 (6 bases). Germline V gene lookup returns CDR1 SGDLS and CDR2 YYNGEE. V lost 4 bases to trimming and J lost 5 bases, with 18 bases between them. The CDR3 has 16 residues. CDR3 amino acids: CASSYGTQPTTGELFF. Here the CDR3 DNA reads TGTGCCAGCAGCTATGGGACACAGCCAACGACCGGGGAGCTGTTTTTT.

The chain is built from TRBV6-5 and TRBJ1-2; 8 nucleotides agree with TRBD1. The CDR3 has 15 residues. CDR1 and CDR2 (germline): MNHEY, SVGAGI. Losses at the gene ends were 6 bases for V and 3 bases for J; bases not matched to a gene: 9. The CDR3: CASREIGTGHYGYTF. DNA for the CDR3: TGTGCCAGCAGGGAAATAGGGACAGGTCACTATGGCTACACCTTC.

This clone was seen once. The chain joins TRBV28 to TRBJ1-4; 8 bases fit TRBD1. Germline V CDR1 and CDR2: MDHEN, SYDVKM. The trim removed 4 bases at V and 0 bases at J, leaving 1 base unmatched. CDR3 length: 15 amino acids. CDR3: CASSSTGATNEKLFF. Written as DNA, the CDR3 is TGTGCCAGCAGTTCGACAGGGGCAACTAATGAAAAACTGTTTTTT. The full variable domain, its missing parts supplied by reference TRBV28 and TRBJ1-4, is DVKVTQSSRYLVKRTGEKVFLECVQDMDHENMFWYRQDPGLGLRLIYFSYDVKMKEKGDIPEGYSVSREKKERFSLILESASTNQTSMYLCASSSTGATNEKLFFGSGTQLSVL.

The V call is TRBV25-1, the J call TRBJ2-3; 10 bases match TRBD1. With V trimmed by 6 bases and J by 1 base, 13 bases remained unmatched. Germline assignment: CDR1 MGHDK and CDR2 SYGVNS. CDR3 length: 18 residues. The CDR3 protein is CASRGQDRGGSGTDTQYF. The DNA of the CDR3 is TGTGCCAGCAGGGGACAGGACAGGGGGGGTTCGGGCACAGATACGCAGTATTTT.

This clone was found once. The chain joins TRBV7-9 to TRBJ2-5; maybe TRBD2 (6 bases). Trimming stripped 5 bases from V and 7 bases from J, with 11 bases between. From germline, CDR1 is SEHNR and CDR2 FQNEAQ (reference sequence). This CDR3 comprises 12 residues. The CDR3: CASSTSLGTQYF. The CDR3, as DNA: TGTGCCAGCAGCACTAGCCTCGGGACCCAGTACTTC. The full variable domain, with the rest looked up from reference TRBV7-9 and TRBJ2-5, is DTGVSQNPRHKITKRGQNVTFRCDPISEHNRLYWYRQTLGQGPEFLTYFQNEAQLEKSRLLSDRFSAERPKGSFSTLEIQRTEQGDSAMYLCASSTSLGTQYFGPGTRLLVL.

V is TRBV7-2 and J is TRBJ1-1; the D gene is possibly TRBD1 (5 bases). This CDR3 has 12 residues. CDR1 and CDR2 (germline): SGHTA, FQGNSA. With 5 bases removed from V and 3 bases from J, the gap between germline ends came to 7 bases. Here the CDR3 DNA reads TGTGCCAGCAGCCCAGGGTACACTGAAGCTTTCTTT. As protein: CASSPGYTEAFF.

The chain employs TRBV4-3 and TRBJ1-2; D call uncertain. The CDR3 runs 14 residues. The V and J ends lost 4 bases and 0 bases respectively, with 9 bases between them. Per the germline V gene, CDR1 is LGHNA and CDR2 is YSLEER. The CDR3 DNA reads TGCGCCAGCAGCCGCGGCAGAGCTAACTATGGCTACACCTTC. This translates into CASSRGRANYGYTF.

The rearrangement uses TRBV7-3 and TRBJ2-7; tentatively, D is TRBD1 or TRBD2 (5 bases each). Trimming took off 2 bases at V and 0 bases at J, with 11 bases between the two ends. The CDR3 extends over 15 amino acids. Germline CDR1 SGHTA, CDR2 FQGTGA. CDR3 nucleotide sequence: TGTGCCAGCAGCTTAGCTTGGGGGACCTCCTACGAGCAGTACTTC. It yields the protein CASSLAWGTSYEQYF. The full variable domain, in which reference TRBV7-3 and TRBJ2-7 provide the parts outside the CDR3, is GAGVSQTPSNKVTEKGKYVELRCDPISGHTALYWYRQSLGQGPEFLIYFQGTGAADDSGLPNDRFFAVRPEGSVSTLKIQRTERGDSAVYLCASSLAWGTSYEQYFGPGTRLTVT.